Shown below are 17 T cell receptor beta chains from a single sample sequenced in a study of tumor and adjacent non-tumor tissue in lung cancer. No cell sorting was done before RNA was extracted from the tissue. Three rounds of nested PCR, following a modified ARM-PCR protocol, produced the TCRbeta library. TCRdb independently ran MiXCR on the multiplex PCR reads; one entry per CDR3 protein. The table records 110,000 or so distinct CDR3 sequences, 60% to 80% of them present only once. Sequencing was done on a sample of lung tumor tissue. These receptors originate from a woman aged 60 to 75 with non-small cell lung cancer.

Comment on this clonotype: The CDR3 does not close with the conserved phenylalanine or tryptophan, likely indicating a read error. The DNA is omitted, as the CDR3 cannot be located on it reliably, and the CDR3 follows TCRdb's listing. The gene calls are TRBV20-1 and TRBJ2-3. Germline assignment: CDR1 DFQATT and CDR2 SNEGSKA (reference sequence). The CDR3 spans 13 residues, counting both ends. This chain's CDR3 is CSARGAVADTQCL.

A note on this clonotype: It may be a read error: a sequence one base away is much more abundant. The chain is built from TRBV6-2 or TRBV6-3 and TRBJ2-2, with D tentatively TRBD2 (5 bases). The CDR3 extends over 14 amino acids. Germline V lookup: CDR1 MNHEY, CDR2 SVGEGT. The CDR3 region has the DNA TGTGCCAGCTGTTACTCATCAGCGGCCGGGGAGCTGTTTTTT. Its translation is CASCYSSAAGELFF.

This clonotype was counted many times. The DNA of the CDR3 is TGCAGCGTTAACACTGTGGGAATTGAAGCTTTCTTT. It is translated as CSVNTVGIEAFF. The V gene is TRBV29-1, the J gene TRBJ1-1; D is uncertain. V was shortened by 5 bases and J by 7 bases, with 14 bases between the two germline ends. Germline V gene sequence: CDR1 SQVTM, CDR2 ANQGSEA. The CDR3 is made up of 12 amino acids.

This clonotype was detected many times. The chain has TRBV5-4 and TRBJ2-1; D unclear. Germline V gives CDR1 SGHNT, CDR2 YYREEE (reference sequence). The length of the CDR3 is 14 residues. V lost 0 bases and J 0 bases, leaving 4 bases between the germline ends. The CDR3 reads CASSLGSSYNEQFF. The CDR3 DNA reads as TGTGCCAGCAGCTTGGGGAGCTCCTACAATGAGCAGTTCTTC.

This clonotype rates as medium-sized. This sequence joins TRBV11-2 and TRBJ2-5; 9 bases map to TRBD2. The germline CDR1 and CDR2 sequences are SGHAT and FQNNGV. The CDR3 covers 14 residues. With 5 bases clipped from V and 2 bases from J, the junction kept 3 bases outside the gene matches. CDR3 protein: CASSKRGVQETQYF. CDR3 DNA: TGTGCCAGCAGCAAGCGGGGGGTGCAAGAGACCCAGTACTTC.

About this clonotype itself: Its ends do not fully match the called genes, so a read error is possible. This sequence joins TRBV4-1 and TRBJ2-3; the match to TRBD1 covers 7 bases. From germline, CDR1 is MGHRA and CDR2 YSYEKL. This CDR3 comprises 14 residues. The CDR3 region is CASSPARQGDMQYF. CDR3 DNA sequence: TGCGCCAGCAGCCCAGCGAGACAGGGAGATATGCAGTATTTT.

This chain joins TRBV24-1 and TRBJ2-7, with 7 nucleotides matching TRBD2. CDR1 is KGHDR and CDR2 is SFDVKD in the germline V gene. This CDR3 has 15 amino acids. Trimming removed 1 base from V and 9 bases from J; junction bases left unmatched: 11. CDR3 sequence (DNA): TGTGCCACCAGTGATTTTAGTGGGAGGGCCGGACGGCAGTACTTC. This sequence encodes CATSDFSGRAGRQYF.

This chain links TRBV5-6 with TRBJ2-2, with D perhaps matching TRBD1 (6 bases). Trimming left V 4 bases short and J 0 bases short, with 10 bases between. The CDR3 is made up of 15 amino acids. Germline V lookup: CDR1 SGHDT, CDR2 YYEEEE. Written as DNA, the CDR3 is TGTGCCAGCAGCCGGGACATTACGAACACCGGGGAGCTGTTTTTT. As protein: CASSRDITNTGELFF.

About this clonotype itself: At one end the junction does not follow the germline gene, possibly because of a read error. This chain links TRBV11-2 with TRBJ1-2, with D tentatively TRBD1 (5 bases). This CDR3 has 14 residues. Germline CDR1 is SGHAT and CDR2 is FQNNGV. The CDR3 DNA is TGTGCCAGTAGCGTGGACAATGGCTACTATGGCTACACTTTC. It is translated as CASSVDNGYYGYTF.

This chain's CDR3 is CASSLVGDNYNEQFF. Written as DNA, the CDR3 is TGTGCCAGCAGCTTGGTAGGGGACAACTACAATGAGCAGTTCTTC. V and J are TRBV11-3 and TRBJ2-1; a possible D gene is TRBD1 (6 bases). V lost 3 bases and J lost 3, with 12 bases in between. CDR3 length equals 15 residues. The germline V gene encodes CDR1 SGHNT and CDR2 YENEEA.

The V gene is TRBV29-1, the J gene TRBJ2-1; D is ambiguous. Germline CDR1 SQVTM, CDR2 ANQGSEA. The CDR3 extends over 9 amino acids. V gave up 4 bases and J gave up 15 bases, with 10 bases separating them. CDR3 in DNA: TGCAGCGTTGGGAATGAAAGGTTCTTC. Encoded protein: CSVGNERFF.

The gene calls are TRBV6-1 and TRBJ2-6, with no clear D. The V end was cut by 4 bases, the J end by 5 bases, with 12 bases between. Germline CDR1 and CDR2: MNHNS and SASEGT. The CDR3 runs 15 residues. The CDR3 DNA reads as TGTGCCAGCAGTGTGAAGGGATCCTGGGCCAACGTCCTGACTTTC. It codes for CASSVKGSWANVLTF.

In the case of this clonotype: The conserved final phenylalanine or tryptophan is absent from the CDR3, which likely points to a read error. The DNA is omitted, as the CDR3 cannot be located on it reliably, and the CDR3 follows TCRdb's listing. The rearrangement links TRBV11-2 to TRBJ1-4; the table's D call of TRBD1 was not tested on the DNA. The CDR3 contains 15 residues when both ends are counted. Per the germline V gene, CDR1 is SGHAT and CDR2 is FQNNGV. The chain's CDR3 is CAGSWDSATNGKLFL.

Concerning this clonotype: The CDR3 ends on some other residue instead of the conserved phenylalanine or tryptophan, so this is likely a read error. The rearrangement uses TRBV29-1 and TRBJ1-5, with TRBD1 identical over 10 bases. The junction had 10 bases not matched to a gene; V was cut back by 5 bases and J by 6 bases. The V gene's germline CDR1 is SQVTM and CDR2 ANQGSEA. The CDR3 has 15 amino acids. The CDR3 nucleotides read TGCAGCGTTCCGGGACAGGGGCCCGTGGGTCAGCCCCAGCATTTG. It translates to CSVPGQGPVGQPQHL.

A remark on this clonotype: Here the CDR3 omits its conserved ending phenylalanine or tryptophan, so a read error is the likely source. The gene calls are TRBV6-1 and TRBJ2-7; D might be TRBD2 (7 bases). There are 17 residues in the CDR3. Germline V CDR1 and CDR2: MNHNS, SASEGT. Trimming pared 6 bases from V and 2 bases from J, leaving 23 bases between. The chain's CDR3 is CASSPPQWGGRPYEQYI. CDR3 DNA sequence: TGTGCCAGCAGCCCCCCCCAGTGGGGGGGCAGACCCTACGAGCAGTACATC.

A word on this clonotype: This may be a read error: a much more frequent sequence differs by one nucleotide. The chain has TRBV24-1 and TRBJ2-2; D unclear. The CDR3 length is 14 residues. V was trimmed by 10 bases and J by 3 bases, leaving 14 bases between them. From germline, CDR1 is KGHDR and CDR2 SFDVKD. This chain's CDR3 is CATGSNHDTGELFF. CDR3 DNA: TGTGCCACTGGATCTAATCATGACACCGGGGAGCTGTTTTTT.

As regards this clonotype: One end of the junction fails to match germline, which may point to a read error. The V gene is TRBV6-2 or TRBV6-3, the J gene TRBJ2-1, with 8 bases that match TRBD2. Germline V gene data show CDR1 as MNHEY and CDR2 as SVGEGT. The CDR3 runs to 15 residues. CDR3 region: CASSKRESFCNERFF. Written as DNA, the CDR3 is TGTGCCAGCAGTAAGCGGGAGAGCTTCTGCAATGAGCGGTTCTTC.